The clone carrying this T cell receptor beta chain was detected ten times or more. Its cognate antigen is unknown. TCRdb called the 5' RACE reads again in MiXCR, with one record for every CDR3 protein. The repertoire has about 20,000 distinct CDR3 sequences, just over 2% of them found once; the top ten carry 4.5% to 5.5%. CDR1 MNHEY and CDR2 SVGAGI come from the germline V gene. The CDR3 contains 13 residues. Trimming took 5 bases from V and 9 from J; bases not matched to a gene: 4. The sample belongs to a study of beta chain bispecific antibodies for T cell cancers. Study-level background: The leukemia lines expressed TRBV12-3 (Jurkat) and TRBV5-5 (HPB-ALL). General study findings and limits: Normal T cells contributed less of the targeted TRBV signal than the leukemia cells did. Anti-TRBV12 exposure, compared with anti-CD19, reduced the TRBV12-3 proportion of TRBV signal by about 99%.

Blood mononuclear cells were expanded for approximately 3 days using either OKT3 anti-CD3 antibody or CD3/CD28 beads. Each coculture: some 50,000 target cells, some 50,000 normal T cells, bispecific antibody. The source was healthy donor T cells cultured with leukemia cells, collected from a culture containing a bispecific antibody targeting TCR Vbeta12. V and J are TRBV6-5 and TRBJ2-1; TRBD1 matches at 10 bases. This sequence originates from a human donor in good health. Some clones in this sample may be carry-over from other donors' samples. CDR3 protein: CASSRQGAVEQFF. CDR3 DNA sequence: TGTGCCAGCAGTCGACAGGGGGCCGTTGAGCAGTTCTTC.